These 21 T cell receptor beta chains came from one sample sequenced in a study of blood T cell repertoires in COVID-19. Using immunoSEQ multiplex PCR, the repertoire was profiled, and TCRdb retains in-frame clones only, with some absent. This table has some 25,000 clones, around 90% appearing once. Material for sequencing was peripheral blood. The receptors derive from a man aged 70-80 years with acute or convalescent COVID-19.

This clone was seen a handful of times. The J gene is TRBJ1-2, the V gene TRBV19, with D possibly TRBD1 on 6 matching bases. V lost 3 bases and J lost 0, with 14 bases in between. This CDR3 is 16 amino acids long. Germline assignment: CDR1 LNHDA and CDR2 SQIVND (reference sequence). The CDR3 DNA is TGTGCCAGTAGTATTACTTTGGACAGAACTAACTATGGCTACACCTTC. Its protein product is CASSITLDRTNYGYTF.

CDR3 coding DNA: TGTGCCAGTACTTATCAACAGGGGCATCAGCCCCAGCATTTT. Protein product: CASTYQQGHQPQHF. The chain is built from TRBV19 and TRBJ1-5, with 7 bases that match TRBD1. Per the germline V gene, CDR1 is LNHDA and CDR2 is SQIVND (reference sequence). V dropped 7 bases and J dropped 5; count of bases not matched to a gene: 8. The CDR3 has 14 residues.

The chain is built from TRBV25-1 and TRBJ1-2; D perhaps matches TRBD1 (6 bases). V dropped 4 bases and J dropped 2 bases, with 14 bases sitting between them. CDR1 and CDR2 (germline): MGHDK, SYGVNS. The CDR3 spans 15 residues. This CDR3 is CASSGYGQSNYGYTF. CDR3 bases: TGTGCCAGCAGTGGATACGGACAGTCCAACTATGGCTACACCTTC.

This clone was counted once. The CDR3, as DNA: TGTGCCAGCAGCTTAGTAGGCGGGACCGACGAGACCCAGTACTTC. It codes for CASSLVGGTDETQYF. The rearrangement uses TRBV7-6 and TRBJ2-5; D is possibly TRBD2 (6 bases). CDR1 is SGHVS, CDR2 FNYEAQ, per germline. V was shortened by 1 base and J by 5 bases, with 14 bases between the two germline ends. There are 15 residues in the CDR3.

This clone was recorded once. The chain has TRBV9 and TRBJ2-7, with D unclear. The CDR3 runs 15 residues. V was clipped by 4 bases and J by 3 bases, with 17 bases between them. Germline V gene lookup returns CDR1 SGDLS and CDR2 YYNGEE. In DNA form, the CDR3 reads TGTGCCAGCAGCCCAACTTGGAGTTCAGACTACGAGCAGTACTTC. Translation: CASSPTWSSDYEQYF.

This clone counts as medium-sized. The chain recombines TRBV4-1 with TRBJ2-7, with D possibly matching TRBD1 (7 bases). V lost 1 base and J 6 bases, leaving 10 bases between the germline ends. CDR3 length: 13 amino acids. Germline CDR1 is MGHRA and CDR2 is YSYEKL. As DNA, the CDR3 is TGCGCCAGCAGCCAAGGACAGGGAGGCGAGCAGTACTTC. Amino acid sequence: CASSQGQGGEQYF.

This sequence joins TRBV29-1 and TRBJ2-3; 13 bases are shared with TRBD2. The germline V gene encodes CDR1 SQVTM and CDR2 ANQGSEA. J gave up 1 base and V 6 bases, and 4 bases lay outside the gene matches. This CDR3 has 15 residues. The CDR3 reads CSVHGLAGGTDTQYF. The CDR3 DNA is TGCAGCGTCCACGGACTAGCGGGGGGCACAGATACGCAGTATTTT.

V gene TRBV5-6 combines with J gene TRBJ2-7; perhaps TRBD2 as D (5 bases). The germline V and J ends were trimmed by 4 bases and 3 bases, with 26 bases remaining between them. Germline CDR1 SGHDT, CDR2 YYEEEE. This CDR3 spans 18 amino acids. The CDR3 bases are TGTGCCAGCAGCGGAACCCGAACGTCCACGGGGTATAACTACGAGCAGTACTTC. It yields the protein CASSGTRTSTGYNYEQYF.

A single count supports this clone. The V call is TRBV29-1, the J call TRBJ1-1, with D possibly being TRBD1 (5 bases). Trimming left V 2 bases short and J 10 bases short, with 14 bases between. This CDR3 contains 12 residues. CDR1 is SQVTM and CDR2 is ANQGSEA in the germline V gene. This chain's CDR3 is CSVEIATGGAFF. The CDR3 nucleotides are TGCAGCGTTGAAATCGCAACCGGGGGAGCTTTCTTT.

This clone came up a few times. The rearrangement joins TRBV7-9 to TRBJ1-2; 9 nucleotides align to TRBD1. Germline V gives CDR1 SEHNR, CDR2 FQNEAQ (reference sequence). J was trimmed by 8 bases and V by 4 bases; bases with no gene match: 20. The CDR3 spans 18 residues. Here the CDR3 reads CASSSNSDLGQGRGGYTF. CDR3 coding DNA: TGTGCCAGCAGCTCCAATAGCGACTTGGGACAGGGCCGGGGAGGCTACACCTTC.

The gene calls are TRBV27 and TRBJ1-1; perhaps TRBD1 as D (6 bases). V gave up 5 bases and J gave up 5 bases, with 18 bases separating them. Per germline, CDR1 MNHEY and CDR2 SMNVEV (reference sequence). This CDR3 is built from 15 residues. The CDR3 spells CASSPLPGATTEAFF. For the CDR3, the DNA is TGTGCCAGCAGTCCTCTTCCAGGGGCGACGACTGAAGCTTTCTTT.

This chain uses TRBV25-1 with TRBJ2-3; 10 nucleotides line up with TRBD2. The CDR3 consists of 16 residues. Germline values: CDR1 MGHDK, CDR2 SYGVNS. The junction had 3 bases not matched to a gene; V was cut back by 3 bases and J by 0 bases. CDR3 loop: CASSDSLAGSTDTQYF. CDR3 coding DNA: TGTGCCAGCAGTGACTCACTAGCGGGAAGCACAGATACGCAGTATTTT.

This clone has only a few counts. The genes are TRBV6-5 and TRBJ2-7; possible D gene TRBD1, 6 bases. Trimming removed 5 bases from V and 2 bases from J, with 13 bases in between. This CDR3 has 14 residues. Germline CDR1 is MNHEY and CDR2 is SVGAGI. The CDR3, as DNA: TGTGCCAGCAGTCCTCGAGGGGGTCCCTACGAGCAGTACTTC. Translation: CASSPRGGPYEQYF.

In DNA, the CDR3 is TGTGCCAGCAGCCTCCTGCTAACCACAGATACGCAGTATTTT. Translation gives CASSLLLTTDTQYF. V is TRBV6-2 or TRBV6-3 and J is TRBJ2-3; no clear D gene. V was trimmed by 6 bases and J by 2 bases, leaving 12 bases between them. CDR1 MNHEY and CDR2 SVGEGT come from the germline V gene. The CDR3 loop spans 14 amino acids.

The chain employs TRBV4-2 and TRBJ1-2; D is uncertain. Per the germline V gene, CDR1 is LGHNA and CDR2 is YNFKEQ. The CDR3 runs 15 residues. Trimming removed 0 bases from V and 7 bases from J, with 15 bases in between. CDR3 loop: CASSQDETITVGYTF. The CDR3 DNA follows: TGTGCCAGCAGCCAAGATGAGACAATAACCGTTGGCTACACCTTC.

V usage is TRBV28 and J usage is TRBJ1-2; D is uncertain. The CDR3 totals 11 residues. Trimming pared 8 bases from V and 8 bases from J, leaving 12 bases between. Germline-derived CDR1 and CDR2 are MDHEN and SYDVKM. The CDR3 sequence: CASGTRVGYTF. The CDR3 nucleotides read TGTGCCAGCGGAACGAGGGTGGGCTACACCTTC.

The chain employs TRBV28 and TRBJ1-1, with D possibly matching TRBD1 (6 bases). V lost 1 base and J lost 10, with 7 bases in between. The CDR3 runs 11 residues. Germline V gene data show CDR1 as MDHEN and CDR2 as SYDVKM. The CDR3 here is CASSLSRGAFF. The CDR3 DNA is TGTGCCAGCAGTTTATCCAGGGGAGCTTTCTTT.

This chain connects TRBV9 to TRBJ1-6; TRBD1 matches at 8 bases. Germline CDR1 and CDR2: SGDLS and YYNGEE. The CDR3 contains 15 residues. V trimming: 4 bases; J trimming: 6 bases; junction bases outside the gene matches: 6. The chain's CDR3 is CASSPGTGGNSPLHF. The CDR3 nucleotides are TGTGCCAGCAGCCCCGGGACAGGCGGTAATTCACCCCTCCACTTT.

This chain joins TRBV7-2 and TRBJ1-6; 7 nucleotides agree with TRBD1. V lost 9 bases to trimming and J lost 3 bases; unmatched junction nucleotides: 17. Germline V gives CDR1 SGHTA, CDR2 FQGNSA. The CDR3 has 18 amino acids. CDR3 sequence (DNA): TGTGCCAGTAAACCGGGACAGTTAAAAGGGTTCTATAATTCACCCCTCCACTTT. Protein sequence: CASKPGQLKGFYNSPLHF.

The rearrangement uses TRBV19 and TRBJ2-3, with no clear D. The V and J ends lost 6 bases and 0 bases respectively, with 4 bases between them. The CDR3 is 12 residues long. From germline, CDR1 is LNHDA and CDR2 SQIVND (reference sequence). Here the CDR3 reads CASSLSTDTQYF. CDR3 DNA sequence: TGTGCCAGTAGCCTGAGCACAGATACGCAGTATTTT. The variable domain in full, with the rest retrieved from reference TRBV19 and TRBJ2-3, is DGGITQSPKYLFRKEGQNVTLSCEQNLNHDAMYWYRQDPGQGLRLIYYSQIVNDFQKGDIAEGYSVSREKKESFPLTVTSAQKNPTAFYLCASSLSTDTQYFGPGTRLTVL.

V and J are TRBV5-6 and TRBJ2-7; D gene unclear. The CDR3 totals 15 residues. V lost 0 bases and J lost 0, with 10 bases in between. Germline-derived CDR1 and CDR2 are SGHDT and YYEEEE. The CDR3 region has the DNA TGTGCCAGCAGCTTGGTTCGAGCACCCTCCTACGAGCAGTACTTC. Protein product: CASSLVRAPSYEQYF.